The 25 T cell receptor beta chains given below trace back to one sample, sequenced in a study of post-analysis software for immune sequencing data. Unique-molecular-identifier-tagged TCR beta cDNA libraries were used. TCRdb recomputed calls from the PCR reads with MiXCR, one row per CDR3 protein. There are roughly 730,000 distinct CDR3 sequences in the sample; less than 35% occur only once, and 0.5% to 0.6% lies in the top ten. Study findings and constraints: Patients showed TRBV5-6, TRBV5-1 and TRBV20-1 among a handful of TRBV segments more frequent than in controls.

No antigen has been identified for these receptors. The sequenced sample consisted of blood. These receptor sequences come from a girl aged 10 to 17 with multiple sclerosis.

V and J are TRBV28 and TRBJ2-1, with 12 bases lining up with TRBD2. Germline V gene sequence: CDR1 MDHEN, CDR2 SYDVKM. V trimming: 5 bases; J trimming: 2 bases; junction bases outside the gene matches: 10. This CDR3 is built from 18 residues. The CDR3 coding sequence is TGTGCCAGCAGTCCGATCACGCTAGCGGGAGGGACCTACAATGAGCAGTTCTTC. This encodes CASSPITLAGGTYNEQFF.

This chain links TRBV7-9 with TRBJ1-5; TRBD1 matches at 9 bases. The CDR3 loop spans 12 amino acids. Germline V gives CDR1 SEHNR, CDR2 FQNEAQ (reference sequence). V was clipped by 5 bases and J by 14 bases; unmatched bases: 7. The CDR3 bases are TGTGCCAGCAGCGGTCCGGGACAGGGAAAGCATTTT. The encoded protein is CASSGPGQGKHF.

For the CDR3, the DNA is TGTGCCAGCAGCCAAGGAACTCGCGGGAGAAGCGATGAGCAGTTCTTC. It translates to CASSQGTRGRSDEQFF. The rearrangement joins TRBV14 to TRBJ2-1; 7 bases line up with TRBD2. Unmatched junction bases numbered 11, after V lost 1 base and J lost 8 bases. The CDR3 is made up of 16 amino acids. From germline, CDR1 is SGHDN and CDR2 FVKESK.

J is TRBJ2-7 and V is TRBV7-2; no clear D. Germline-derived CDR1 and CDR2 are SGHTA and FQGNSA. V lost 0 bases, J lost 3 bases, and 6 bases lay in between. The CDR3 consists of 13 residues. The CDR3 is CASSLAPRYEQYF. In nucleotides, the CDR3 is TGTGCCAGCAGCTTAGCGCCCCGCTACGAGCAGTACTTC.

This clonotype was seen more than once but under ten times. This may arise from a read error, as a much more abundant clone is one base away. This rearrangement joins TRBV7-2 to TRBJ2-7; D tentatively reads TRBD1 or TRBD2 (6 bases each). CDR1 and CDR2 (germline): SGHTA, FQGNSA. This CDR3 region has 15 residues. V was clipped by 5 bases and J by 10 bases, with 24 bases between them. The CDR3 here is CASSQMGGVGEAQYF. The DNA for the CDR3 is TGTGCCAGCAGCCAAATGGGGGGCGTAGGGGAGGCCCAGTACTTC.

The chain carries TRBV29-1 and TRBJ2-3, with TRBD2 identical over 8 bases. With V trimmed by 1 base and J by 4 bases, 16 bases remained unmatched. This CDR3 is 18 amino acids long. In germline, CDR1 is SQVTM, CDR2 ANQGSEA. The CDR3 loop is CSVEGVPEPAGAPDTQYF. The CDR3 DNA is TGCAGCGTTGAAGGGGTCCCGGAGCCAGCGGGAGCCCCAGATACGCAGTATTTT.

This chain connects TRBV29-1 to TRBJ2-3; TRBD2 agrees at 10 bases. The CDR3 totals 15 residues. The germline CDR1 and CDR2 sequences are SQVTM and ANQGSEA. The junction had 6 bases not matched to a gene; V was cut back by 4 bases and J by 2 bases. CDR3 region: CSVVLLAGPTDTQYF. CDR3 DNA sequence: TGCAGCGTTGTTCTACTAGCGGGACCCACAGATACGCAGTATTTT.

The rearrangement uses TRBV20-1 and TRBJ2-3, with 13 nucleotides matching TRBD2. Germline V gene sequence: CDR1 DFQATT, CDR2 SNEGSKA (reference sequence). The length of the CDR3 is 15 residues. The V segment lost 3 bases and the J segment 1 base; nucleotides outside the gene matches: 1. The chain's CDR3 is CSASGTSGGTDTQYF. The CDR3 DNA reads as TGCAGTGCTAGTGGGACTAGCGGGGGCACAGATACGCAGTATTTT.

V is TRBV6-5 and J is TRBJ2-1, with 7 bases identical to TRBD2. The CDR3 has 15 amino acids. Trimming cost V 6 bases and J 7 bases; bases outside gene matches: 12. Germline V gene lookup returns CDR1 MNHEY and CDR2 SVGAGI. The CDR3 is CASSPQWAGENEQFF. CDR3 coding DNA: TGTGCCAGCAGCCCTCAATGGGCGGGAGAAAATGAGCAGTTCTTC.

This clonotype was counted between two and nine times. The chain is built from TRBV5-1 and TRBJ2-4, with D possibly called TRBD1 or TRBD2 (5 bases each). From germline, CDR1 is SGHRS and CDR2 YFSETQ. This CDR3 spans 15 amino acids. V gave up 4 bases and J gave up 1 base, with 12 bases separating them. This chain's CDR3 is CASSPAWGAKNIQYF. The CDR3 nucleotides read TGCGCCAGCAGCCCCGCCTGGGGGGCCAAAAACATTCAGTACTTC.

V and J are TRBV5-1 and TRBJ2-1; perhaps TRBD2 as D (6 bases). Trimming took off 4 bases at V and 1 base at J, with 15 bases between the two ends. CDR1 is SGHRS and CDR2 is YFSETQ in the germline V gene. The CDR3 consists of 16 residues. This chain's CDR3 is CASSLTIGTSYNEQFF. Here the CDR3 DNA reads TGCGCCAGCAGCCTTACGATAGGGACTTCCTACAATGAGCAGTTCTTC.

About this clonotype itself: A much larger clone is a single base away; this may be a read error. V is TRBV20-1 and J is TRBJ2-1, with a possible D match to TRBD1 (5 bases). Gene TRBJ2-7 matches the end of the DNA better, so the J call may be wrong. CDR3 length: 15 amino acids. CDR1 is DFQATT, CDR2 SNEGSKA, per germline (reference sequence). The CDR3 region is CSARDGAVQGGEQYF. The CDR3 nucleotides are TGCAGTGCTAGAGATGGCGCGGTCCAGGGTGGCGAGCAGTACTTC.

Ten or more counts support this clonotype. The chain is built from TRBV24-1 and TRBJ2-5, with D unresolved. Germline CDR1 is KGHDR and CDR2 is SFDVKD. Between the trimmed V and J ends, which lost 5 bases and 5 bases, there was a span of 5 bases. CDR3 length: 11 residues. The DNA for the CDR3 is TGTGCCACCAGTGTCGGGGAGACCCAGTACTTC. It specifies CATSVGETQYF.

This clonotype was recorded a few times. Germline and junction disagree at one end, which may indicate a read error. The genes are TRBV12-3 or TRBV12-4 and TRBJ2-5; no clear D. The CDR3 covers 15 residues. CDR3 amino acids: CVSSFGPSLQETQYF. The CDR3 coding sequence is TGTGTCAGCAGTTTTGGTCCCAGCCTACAAGAGACCCAGTACTTC.

This clonotype has just a few counts. The rearrangement links TRBV9 to TRBJ2-7, with TRBD1 matching over 10 bases. The CDR3 contains 14 residues. Germline CDR1 SGDLS, CDR2 YYNGEE. V dropped 7 bases and J dropped 2; count of bases not matched to a gene: 6. DNA of the CDR3: TGTGCCAGCGCAGGAGACAGGGGGCCCTACGAGCAGTACTTC. Amino acids: CASAGDRGPYEQYF.

The rearrangement uses TRBV6-6 and TRBJ1-5; TRBD1 matches at 8 bases. Germline V gives CDR1 MNHNY, CDR2 SVGAGI (reference sequence). This CDR3 spans 17 amino acids. The V and J ends lost 2 bases and 1 base, in that order; junction bases with no gene match: 7. The CDR3 loop is CASSYPQGVGSNQPQHF. CDR3 nucleotide sequence: TGTGCCAGCAGTTACCCACAGGGGGTTGGGAGCAATCAGCCCCAGCATTTT.

This clonotype was found a few times. J is TRBJ1-2 and V is TRBV9; possibly TRBD1 for D (5 bases). CDR3 length: 12 amino acids. V was cut by 2 bases and J by 6 bases, with 8 bases left in between. Germline loops: CDR1 SGDLS, CDR2 YYNGEE. The CDR3 spells CASSVRADGYTF. The DNA of the CDR3 is TGTGCCAGCAGCGTCAGGGCGGATGGCTACACCTTC.

The chain employs TRBV7-2 and TRBJ2-1; a weak D match, TRBD2 (5 bases). CDR3 length: 12 amino acids. V lost 1 base, J lost 11 bases, and 9 bases lay in between. Germline CDR1 SGHTA, CDR2 FQGNSA. The CDR3 reads CASSLGGYKQFF. The CDR3 coding sequence is TGTGCCAGCAGCTTAGGCGGGTATAAGCAGTTCTTC.

The chain recombines TRBV20-1 with TRBJ2-3; no reliable D call. CDR3 length equals 15 residues. The germline CDR1 and CDR2 sequences are DFQATT and SNEGSKA (reference sequence). Trimming took off 6 bases at V and 0 bases at J, with 16 bases between the two ends. The CDR3 DNA sequence: TGCAGTGCCGGGCCTTCCCGGGTGAGCACAGATACGCAGTATTTT. Residues: CSAGPSRVSTDTQYF.

Only a few counts were recorded for this clonotype. The rearrangement joins TRBV4-2 to TRBJ2-5; 7 bases align to TRBD1. The germline V gene has CDR1 LGHNA and CDR2 YNFKEQ. The CDR3 has 18 amino acids. The V and J ends lost 0 bases and 5 bases, in that order; junction bases with no gene match: 15. Here the CDR3 DNA reads TGTGCCAGCAGCCAAGAGAGGGGCTCAACCACCAGGGGGGAGACCCAGTACTTC. This encodes CASSQERGSTTRGETQYF.

This rearrangement joins TRBV24-1 to TRBJ2-3, with TRBD2 identical over 14 bases. The germline CDR1 and CDR2 sequences are KGHDR and SFDVKD. This CDR3 comprises 20 residues. V gave up 0 bases and J gave up 4 bases; unmatched junction bases: 11. CDR3 in amino acids: CATSDLRWGLAGASPDTQYF. CDR3 nucleotide sequence: TGTGCCACCAGTGATTTGAGGTGGGGACTAGCGGGAGCTTCGCCAGATACGCAGTATTTT.

Remarks on this clonotype: An end of the junction differs from the germline gene, which may be a read error. J is TRBJ2-1 and V is TRBV20-1; no clear D. CDR1 is DFQATT and CDR2 is SNEGSKA in the germline V gene (reference sequence). CDR3 length: 11 residues. The CDR3 spells CSAPRQNEEFF. The CDR3 region has the DNA TGCAGTGCCCCACGGCAGAATGAGGAGTTCTTC.

This clonotype was found a few times. The gene calls are TRBV10-3 and TRBJ2-1; D is perhaps TRBD1 or TRBD2 (5 bases each). CDR1 ENHRY and CDR2 SYGVKD come from the germline V gene. The V end was cut by 0 bases, the J end by 8 bases, with 17 bases between. CDR3 length: 16 residues. CDR3 amino acids: CAISESRTPTVDEQFF. In DNA, the CDR3 is TGTGCCATCAGTGAGTCTCGGACTCCGACAGTGGATGAGCAGTTCTTC.

This clonotype was counted a few times. The chain recombines TRBV20-1 with TRBJ2-6; D not certain. The CDR3 has 14 amino acids. The V gene's germline CDR1 is DFQATT and CDR2 SNEGSKA (reference sequence). V dropped 0 bases and J dropped 2 bases, with 5 bases sitting between them. In nucleotides, the CDR3 is TGCAGTGCTAGAGATCCCCCTGGGGCCAACGTCCTGACTTTC. It translates to CSARDPPGANVLTF.

The V and J genes are TRBV12-3 or TRBV12-4 and TRBJ1-5; D might be TRBD1 (6 bases). Trimming shortened V by 1 base and J by 6 bases, and 16 bases separated the two germline ends. The CDR3 is made up of 16 amino acids. In DNA, the CDR3 is TGTGCCAGCAGTTTAGGGAACAGGGTAGGGGGTCAGCCCCAGCATTTT. The encoded protein is CASSLGNRVGGQPQHF.